This T cell receptor (beta chain) came from a study of technical replicates of blood from four donors (dated by TCRdb to about 2017). On this clone itself: The target of this receptor is not known. Base qualities were left out, and no much larger clone turns up one base away.

Library prep was done by the immunoSEQ multiplex PCR assay. TCRdb carries this immuneACCESS record with in-frame sequences only. Its versions omit some clonotypes, under half of them owing to an unresolved V gene in the studies checked, with the rest unexplained. In this sample the table shows approximately 78,000 clones, 95% to 96% of which occur a single time. The ten top clones hold 0.2% to 0.3% of the sample. Its CDR3 holds 13 amino acids, cysteine through phenylalanine. Only CDR3 DNA is held: 39 bases, read in frame from base 1. CDR1 and CDR2 (SGHTA, FQGTGA) derive from the germline V gene. V is reduced by 2 bases and J by 3 bases, leaving a spacing of 7 bases between them.

Sample: T cells isolated from PBMCs. This sequence originates from a human donor in good health. The chain was built from TRBV7-3 and TRBJ1-1, with the identity of the D gene unclear. The DNA reads TGTGCCAGCAGCTTATTACAAGACACTGAAGCTTTCTTT. Its protein is CASSLLQDTEAFF. Reference TRBV7-3 and TRBJ1-1 genes cover what lies past the CDR3, so the full variable domain is GAGVSQTPSNKVTEKGKYVELRCDPISGHTALYWYRQSLGQGPEFLIYFQGTGAADDSGLPNDRFFAVRPEGSVSTLKIQRTERGDSAVYLCASSLLQDTEAFFGQGTRLTVV.